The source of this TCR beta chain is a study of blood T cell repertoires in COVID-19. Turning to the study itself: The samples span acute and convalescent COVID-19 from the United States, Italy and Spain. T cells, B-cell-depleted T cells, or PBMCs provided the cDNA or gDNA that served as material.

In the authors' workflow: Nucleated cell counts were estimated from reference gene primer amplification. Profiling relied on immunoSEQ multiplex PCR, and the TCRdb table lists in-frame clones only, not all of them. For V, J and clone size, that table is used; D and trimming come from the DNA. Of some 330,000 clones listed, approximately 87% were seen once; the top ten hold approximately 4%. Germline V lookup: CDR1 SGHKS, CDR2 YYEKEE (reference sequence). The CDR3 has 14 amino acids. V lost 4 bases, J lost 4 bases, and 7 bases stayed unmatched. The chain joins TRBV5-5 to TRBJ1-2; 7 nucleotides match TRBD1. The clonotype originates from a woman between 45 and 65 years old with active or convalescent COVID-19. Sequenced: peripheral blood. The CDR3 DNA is TGTGCCAGCAGCCCTGCCCCAGGGGGCTATGGCTACACCTTC. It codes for CASSPAPGGYGYTF.